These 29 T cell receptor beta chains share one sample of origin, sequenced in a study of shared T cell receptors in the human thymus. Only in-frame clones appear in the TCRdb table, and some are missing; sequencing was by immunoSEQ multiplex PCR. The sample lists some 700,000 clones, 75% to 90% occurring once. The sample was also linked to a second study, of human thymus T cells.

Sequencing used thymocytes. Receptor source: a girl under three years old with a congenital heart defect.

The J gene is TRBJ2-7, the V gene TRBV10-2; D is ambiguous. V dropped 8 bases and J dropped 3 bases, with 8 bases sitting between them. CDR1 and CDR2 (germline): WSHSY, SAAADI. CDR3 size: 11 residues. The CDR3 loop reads CASSNCYEQYF. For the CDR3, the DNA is TGCGCCAGCTCTAACTGCTACGAGCAGTACTTC.

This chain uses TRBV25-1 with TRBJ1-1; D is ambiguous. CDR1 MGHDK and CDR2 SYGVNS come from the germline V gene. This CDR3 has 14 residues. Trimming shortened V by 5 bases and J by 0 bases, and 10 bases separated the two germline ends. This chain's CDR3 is CASSMEQMNTEAFF. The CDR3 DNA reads TGTGCCAGCAGTATGGAACAGATGAACACTGAAGCTTTCTTT.

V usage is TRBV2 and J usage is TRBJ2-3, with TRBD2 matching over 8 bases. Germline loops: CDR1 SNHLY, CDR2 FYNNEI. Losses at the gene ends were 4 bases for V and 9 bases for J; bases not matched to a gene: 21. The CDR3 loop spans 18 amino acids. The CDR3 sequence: CASSAPAGALTIQITQYF. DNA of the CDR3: TGTGCCAGCAGTGCCCCAGCGGGGGCCCTAACAATACAGATCACGCAGTATTTT.

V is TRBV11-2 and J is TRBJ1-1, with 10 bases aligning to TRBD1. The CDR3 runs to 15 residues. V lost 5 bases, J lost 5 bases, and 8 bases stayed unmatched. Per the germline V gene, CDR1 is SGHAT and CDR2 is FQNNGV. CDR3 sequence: CASSARQGAETEAFF. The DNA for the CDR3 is TGTGCCAGCAGCGCACGACAGGGGGCAGAAACTGAAGCTTTCTTT.

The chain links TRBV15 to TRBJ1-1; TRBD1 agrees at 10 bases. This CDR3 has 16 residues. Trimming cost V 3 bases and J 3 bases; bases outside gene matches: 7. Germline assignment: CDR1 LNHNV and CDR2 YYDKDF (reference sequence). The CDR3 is CATSRRWDRGDTEAFF. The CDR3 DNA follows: TGTGCCACCAGCAGGAGGTGGGACAGGGGAGACACTGAAGCTTTCTTT.

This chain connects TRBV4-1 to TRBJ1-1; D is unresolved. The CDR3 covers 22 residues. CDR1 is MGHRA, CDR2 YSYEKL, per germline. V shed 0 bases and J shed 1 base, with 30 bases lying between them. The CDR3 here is CASSQDQATEKVAIKPNTEAFF. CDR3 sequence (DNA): TGCGCCAGCAGCCAAGATCAGGCTACTGAGAAGGTCGCGATAAAGCCGAACACTGAAGCTTTCTTT.

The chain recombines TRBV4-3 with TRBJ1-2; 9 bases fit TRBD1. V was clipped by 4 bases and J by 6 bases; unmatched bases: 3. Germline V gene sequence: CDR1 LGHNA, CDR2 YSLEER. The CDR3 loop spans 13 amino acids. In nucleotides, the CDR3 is TGCGCCAGCAGCCCACGACAGGGGGATGGCTACACCTTC. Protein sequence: CASSPRQGDGYTF.

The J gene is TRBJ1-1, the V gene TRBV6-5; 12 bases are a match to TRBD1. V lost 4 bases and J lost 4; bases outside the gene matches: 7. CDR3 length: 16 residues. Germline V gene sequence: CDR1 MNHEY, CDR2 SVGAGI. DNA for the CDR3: TGTGCCAGCAGTTGTTATGGGACAGGGGGCGGCACTGAAGCTTTCTTT. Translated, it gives CASSCYGTGGGTEAFF.

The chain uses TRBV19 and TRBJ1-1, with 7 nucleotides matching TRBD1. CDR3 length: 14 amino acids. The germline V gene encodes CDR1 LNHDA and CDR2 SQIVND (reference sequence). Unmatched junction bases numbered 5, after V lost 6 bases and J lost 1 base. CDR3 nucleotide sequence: TGTGCCAGTAGCAACAGGGGTCAGAACACTGAAGCTTTCTTT. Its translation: CASSNRGQNTEAFF.

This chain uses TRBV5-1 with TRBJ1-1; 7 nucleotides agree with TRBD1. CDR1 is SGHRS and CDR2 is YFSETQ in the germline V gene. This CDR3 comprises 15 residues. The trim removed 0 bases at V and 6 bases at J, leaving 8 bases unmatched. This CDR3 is CASSLGTGGCPEAFF. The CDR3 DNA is TGCGCCAGCAGCTTGGGGACAGGAGGGTGTCCTGAAGCTTTCTTT.

CDR3 in amino acids: CASSEIQDRPSRPGELFF. CDR3 in DNA: TGTGCCAGCAGCGAGATCCAAGACAGGCCCTCTCGACCCGGGGAGCTGTTTTTT. J is TRBJ2-2 and V is TRBV5-8; perhaps TRBD1 as D (6 bases). Trimming removed 4 bases from V and 6 bases from J, with 25 bases in between. The CDR3 is made up of 18 amino acids. Germline CDR1 reads SGHTS; CDR2 reads YDEGEE.

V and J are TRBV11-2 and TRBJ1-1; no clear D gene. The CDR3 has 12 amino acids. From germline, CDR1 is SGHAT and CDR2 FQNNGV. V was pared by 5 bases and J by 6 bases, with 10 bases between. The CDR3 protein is CASSPHVPEAFF. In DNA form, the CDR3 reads TGTGCCAGCAGCCCCCATGTCCCTGAAGCTTTCTTT.

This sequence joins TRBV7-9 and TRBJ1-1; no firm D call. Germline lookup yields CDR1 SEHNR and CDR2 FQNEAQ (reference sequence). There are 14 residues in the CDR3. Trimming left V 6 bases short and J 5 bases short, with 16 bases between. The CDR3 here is CASRPSEGGTEAFF. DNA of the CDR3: TGTGCCAGCAGACCATCAGAGGGAGGGACTGAAGCTTTCTTT. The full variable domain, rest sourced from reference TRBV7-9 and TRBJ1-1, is DTGVSQNPRHKITKRGQNVTFRCDPISEHNRLYWYRQTLGQGPEFLTYFQNEAQLEKSRLLSDRFSAERPKGSFSTLEIQRTEQGDSAMYLCASRPSEGGTEAFFGQGTRLTVV.

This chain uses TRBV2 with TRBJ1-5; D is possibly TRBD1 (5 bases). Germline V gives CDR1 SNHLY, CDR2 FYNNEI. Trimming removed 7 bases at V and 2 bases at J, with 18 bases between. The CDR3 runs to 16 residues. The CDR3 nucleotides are TGTGCCAGCACCCTCAGGGCAGGGAAGGGCAATCAGCCCCAGCATTTT. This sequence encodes CASTLRAGKGNQPQHF.

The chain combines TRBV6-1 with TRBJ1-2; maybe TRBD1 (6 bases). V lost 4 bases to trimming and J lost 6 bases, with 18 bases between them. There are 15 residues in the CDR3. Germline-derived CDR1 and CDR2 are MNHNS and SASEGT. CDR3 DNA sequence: TGTGCCAGCAGTGCCCGGACAGCGTCGGTCGATGGCTACACCTTC. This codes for CASSARTASVDGYTF.

CDR3 sequence: CASSQPQGQGIHQPQHF. The CDR3 coding sequence is TGCGCCAGCAGCCAACCGCAGGGACAGGGTATACATCAGCCCCAGCATTTT. V and J are TRBV4-1 and TRBJ1-5, with 9 bases that match TRBD1. Germline V gene lookup returns CDR1 MGHRA and CDR2 YSYEKL. J lost 5 bases, V lost 2 bases, and 10 bases had no gene match. The CDR3 has 17 residues.

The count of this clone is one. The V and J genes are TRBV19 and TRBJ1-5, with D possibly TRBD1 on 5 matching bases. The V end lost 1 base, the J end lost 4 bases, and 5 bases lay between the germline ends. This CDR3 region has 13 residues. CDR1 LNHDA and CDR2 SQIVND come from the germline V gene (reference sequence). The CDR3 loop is CASSIGTNQPQHF. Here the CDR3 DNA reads TGTGCCAGTAGTATAGGGACAAATCAGCCCCAGCATTTT.

Here the CDR3 DNA reads TGCGCCAGCAGTTTTAGCGGGGCCAAGGTCTACGAGCAGTACTTC. Its protein is CASSFSGAKVYEQYF. The rearrangement uses TRBV10-2 and TRBJ2-7; TRBD2 matches 8 bases. The CDR3 is made up of 15 amino acids. The germline gives CDR1 WSHSY, CDR2 SAAADI. The V gene end was trimmed by 5 bases and the J gene end by 3 bases; junction bases not matched to a gene: 9.

CDR3 in amino acids: CASSLGGGMNTEAFF. The CDR3 nucleotides read TGTGCCAGCAGCTTAGGAGGGGGCATGAACACTGAAGCTTTCTTT. The chain has TRBV7-2 and TRBJ1-1, with TRBD1 matching over 7 bases. The V and J ends lost 1 base and 0 bases, in that order; junction bases with no gene match: 2. CDR3 length: 15 amino acids. The germline V gene has CDR1 SGHTA and CDR2 FQGNSA.

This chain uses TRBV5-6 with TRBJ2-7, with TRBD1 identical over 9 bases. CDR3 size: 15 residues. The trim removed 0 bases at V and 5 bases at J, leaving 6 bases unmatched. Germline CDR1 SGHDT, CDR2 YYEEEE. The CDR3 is CASSLAGQGVHEQYF. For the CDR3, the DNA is TGTGCCAGCAGCTTGGCGGGACAGGGCGTCCACGAGCAGTACTTC.

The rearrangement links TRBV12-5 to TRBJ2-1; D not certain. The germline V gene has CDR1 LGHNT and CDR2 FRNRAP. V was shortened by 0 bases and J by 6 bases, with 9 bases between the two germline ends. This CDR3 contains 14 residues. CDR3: CASGLVHYGNEQFF. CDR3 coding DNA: TGTGCTAGTGGTTTGGTACACTACGGCAATGAGCAGTTCTTC.

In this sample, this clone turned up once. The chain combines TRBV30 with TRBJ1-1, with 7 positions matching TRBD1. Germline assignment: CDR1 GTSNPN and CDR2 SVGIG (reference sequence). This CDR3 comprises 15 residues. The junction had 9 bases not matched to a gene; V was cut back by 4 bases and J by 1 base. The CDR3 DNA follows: TGTGCCTGGACAATGCAAGGGACAGCGAACACTGAAGCTTTCTTT. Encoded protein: CAWTMQGTANTEAFF.

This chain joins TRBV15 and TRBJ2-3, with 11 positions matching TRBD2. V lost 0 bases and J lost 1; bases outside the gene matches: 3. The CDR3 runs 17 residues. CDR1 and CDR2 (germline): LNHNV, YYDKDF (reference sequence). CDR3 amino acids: CATSRELAGVCTDTQYF. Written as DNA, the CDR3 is TGTGCCACCAGCAGAGAACTAGCGGGGGTGTGCACAGATACGCAGTATTTT.

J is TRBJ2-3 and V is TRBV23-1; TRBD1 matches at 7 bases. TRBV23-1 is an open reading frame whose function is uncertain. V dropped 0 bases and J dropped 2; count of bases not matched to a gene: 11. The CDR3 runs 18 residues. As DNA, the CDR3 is TGCGCCAGCAGTCAATCCGGGGAACAGGGGCCCTTCACAGATACGCAGTATTTT. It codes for CASSQSGEQGPFTDTQYF.

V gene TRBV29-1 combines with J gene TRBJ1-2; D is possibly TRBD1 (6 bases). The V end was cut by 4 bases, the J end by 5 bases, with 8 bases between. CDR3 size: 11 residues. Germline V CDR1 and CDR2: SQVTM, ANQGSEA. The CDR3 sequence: CSVGDRYGYTF. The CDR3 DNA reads TGCAGCGTTGGAGACAGGTATGGCTACACCTTC. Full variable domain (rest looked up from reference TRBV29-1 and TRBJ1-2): SAVISQKPSRDICQRGTSLTIQCQVDSQVTMMFWYRQQPGQSLTLIATANQGSEATYESGFVIDKFPISRPNLTFSTLTVSNMSPEDSSIYLCSVGDRYGYTFGSGTRLTVV.

For the CDR3, the DNA is TGTGCCAGCTCACCAAAGACAGGGGCCACGAACACTGAAGCTTTCTTT. This sequence encodes CASSPKTGATNTEAFF. V is TRBV18 and J is TRBJ1-1; 8 bases align to TRBD1. CDR1 and CDR2 (germline): KGHSH, LQKENI. The CDR3 runs to 16 residues. The V gene end was trimmed by 2 bases and the J gene end by 1 base; junction bases not matched to a gene: 6.

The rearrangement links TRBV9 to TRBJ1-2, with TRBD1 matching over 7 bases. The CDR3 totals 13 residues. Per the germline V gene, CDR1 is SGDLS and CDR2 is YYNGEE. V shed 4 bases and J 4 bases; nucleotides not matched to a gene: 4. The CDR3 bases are TGTGCCAGCAGCCCAGGGGGAGCCTATGGCTACACCTTC. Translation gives CASSPGGAYGYTF.

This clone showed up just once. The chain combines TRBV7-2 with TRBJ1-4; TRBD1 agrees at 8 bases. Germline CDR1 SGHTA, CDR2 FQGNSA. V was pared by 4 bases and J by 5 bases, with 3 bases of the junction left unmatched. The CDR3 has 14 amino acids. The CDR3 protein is CASSSRDRNEKLFF. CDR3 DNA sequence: TGTGCCAGCAGCTCCCGGGACAGGAATGAAAAACTGTTTTTT.

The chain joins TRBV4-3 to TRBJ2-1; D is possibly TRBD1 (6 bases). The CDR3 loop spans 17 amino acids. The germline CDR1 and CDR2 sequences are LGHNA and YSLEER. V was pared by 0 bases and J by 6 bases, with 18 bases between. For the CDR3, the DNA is TGCGCCAGCAGCCAAGATTCCACAGGGAAATCGTCCAATGAGCAGTTCTTC. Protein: CASSQDSTGKSSNEQFF.